This T cell receptor beta chain was documented in a study of blood T cell repertoires in COVID-19. In the study overall: Sites across the United States, Italy and Spain contributed samples from acute and convalescent COVID-19. PBMCs, B-cell-depleted T cells, or T cells provided the cDNA or gDNA that made up the material.

As processed by the authors: Amplification from reference gene primers served as the basis for estimated nucleated cell counts. Assay: immunoSEQ multiplex PCR; the TCRdb copy retains only in-frame clones and omits some. V, J and clone size reflect that table, while D and trimming were determined from the DNA. The table has approximately 60,000 clones, roughly three quarters seen once. CDR1 is SGHAT, CDR2 FQNNGV, per germline. With 2 bases removed from V and 14 bases from J, the gap between germline ends came to 16 bases. The CDR3 totals 14 residues. In its sample, this clone was seen a few times. The source material was peripheral blood. The receptor comes from a woman older than 75 with acute or convalescent COVID-19. The V call is TRBV11-2, the J call TRBJ1-6, with a possible D match to TRBD1 (5 bases). The CDR3 protein is CASSLQGLGTALHF. For the CDR3, the DNA is TGTGCCAGCAGCTTACAGGGACTAGGAACGGCCCTCCACTTT.